This TCR beta chain was recovered during a study of T-cell reconstitution after alpha-beta-depleted transplantation in children. Study-wide points: After transplant, high TCRbeta diversity at day 60 in some patients arose from surviving recipient T cells and thymic progenitors.

This clonotype turned up a few times. The antigen remains unidentified. Using unique molecular identifiers, the investigators prepared the TCRbeta library. Using its own MiXCR run on the PCR reads, TCRdb lists one record per CDR3 protein. This sample has fewer than 550,000 distinct CDR3 sequences, with about an eighth found just once. V was clipped by 3 bases and J by 5 bases, with 10 bases between them. The CDR3 spans 13 residues. From germline, CDR1 is SGHVS and CDR2 FQNEAQ. The sequence was collected from a female patient aged 2 to 10 who had a stem cell transplant for aplastic anemia, so the T cells may come from the graft donor. Specimen: PBMCs, mostly from graft donor cells, collected 180 days after TCRalphabeta/CD19-depleted stem cell transplant. The chain couples TRBV7-8 to TRBJ1-2; TRBD1 might be the D (6 bases). The CDR3 DNA is TGTGCCAGCAGCTTTGGTCAGGGGTATGGCTACACCTTC. Translated: CASSFGQGYGYTF. Full variable domain (outside the CDR3, taken from reference TRBV7-8 and TRBJ1-2): GAGVSQSPRYKVAKRGQDVALRCDPISGHVSLFWYQQALGQGPEFLTYFQNEAQLDKSGLPSDRFFAERPEGSVSTLKIQRTQQEDSAVYLCASSFGQGYGYTFGSGTRLTVV.